The T cell receptor (beta chain) described here comes from a study of molecular identifiers for immune sequencing clone quantification. There are 14 residues in the CDR3. The V gene lost 2 bases and the J gene lost 6 bases, with 14 bases spanning the gap. CDR1 is MNHEY and CDR2 is SMNVEV in the germline V gene (reference sequence). This clonotype occurred many times. Both previously described methods and listed TCR primers were employed to make bulk TCR libraries. TCRdb fed the PCR reads into MiXCR, producing one record per CDR3 protein. The repertoire holds over 600,000 distinct CDR3 sequences, with around 20% as singletons.

The specimen was naive CD8+ T cells from blood, with Jurkat cell RNA spiked in. As to subset: FACS-sorted CD8+CD4-CCR7+CD45RA+ naive T cells. This receptor was taken from a human donor in good health. Some libraries in this study had Jurkat cell RNA spiked in. The chain couples TRBV27 to TRBJ2-7, with D perhaps TRBD2 (6 bases). The CDR3 region has the DNA TGTGCCAGCAGTTTACCCGCGCCCGGGGGCGAGCAGTACTTC. The encoded protein is CASSLPAPGGEQYF.